This section outlines one TCR beta chain sequence together with its context. The specificity of this receptor is unknown. No much larger clone is present one base from it, and per-base qualities are unavailable. V is pruned by 6 bases and J by 2 bases, leaving 11 bases of the junction without a gene match. From its cysteine to its phenylalanine, the CDR3 spans 16 amino acids. CDR3 DNA only is kept here, 48 bases in frame from base 1. From a lookup of the germline V gene, CDR1 and CDR2 are KGHSH and LQKENI. This sample was sequenced with an Illumina NovaSeq 6000. cDNA libraries for TCRalpha and TCRbeta were prepared by 5'RACE using constant-segment primers, with sample barcodes and unique molecular identifiers added. RNA was extracted from every sample with Trizol reagent. Libraries were amplified in two PCR steps, with a second sample barcode and Illumina TruSeq adapters added in the second step. The libraries were sequenced on an Illumina NovaSeq using 2 x 150 bp paired-end reads. The original pipeline was this. With migec v1.2.7, reads were demultiplexed and then collapsed into UMI-guided consensus sequences. With mixcr v2.1.11, UMI consensuses were aligned to TRA and TRB V and J templates and assembled into clonotypes. A clonotype was counted as expanded or contracted only if both edgeR and NoisET called the change significant, with noise models trained on biological replicates. For edgeR calls, the thresholds were a false discovery rate-adjusted p below 0.01 and a log2 fold-change of 1. As an exploratory analysis of dynamics, max-normalized trajectories of the 1000 most abundant clonotypes were examined by PCA with hierarchical clustering. The CD4 or CD8 phenotype of responding clones was assigned using the separately sequenced CD4+ and CD8+ repertoires. The public reads were quality trimmed at Q25 with fastp and then assembled into clones with MiXCR by TCRdb, keeping productive beta chains. Rows with a matching CDR3 protein are joined into one entry that keeps the most common DNA and genes. TCRdb's processing, not the authors' own work, is the source of the V and J calls. This sample has about 350,000 distinct CDR3 sequences in its table, and 20% to 25% of those were observed once. The top ten constitute 20% to 25% of the sample.

Ficoll-Paque density gradient centrifugation was used to isolate PBMCs. These data originate in a study of T-cell memory formation after mild COVID-19 listed by TCRdb under 2021. Concerning the study at large: TCR sequence clusters from the two donors were found to be largely donor specific. Longitudinal TCRalpha and TCRbeta repertoire sequencing tracked T-cell clones expanding and contracting after mild COVID-19 in a couple of donors. The cohort comprised two young, previously healthy adult volunteers, one female and one male.

Overall study outcomes, separate from this receptor: The study included only a couple of mild cases, and larger cohorts that include severe cases with pre-infection samples were judged to be necessary. Some responding clones were found in pre-infection memory, which suggests that pre-existing cross-reactive memory T cells took part in the SARS-CoV-2 response. Contracting CD4+ clones were found mainly in CM and EM memory subsets, while CD8+ clones were enriched in EMRA. Whether the second-wave clones peaking on day 37 were SARS-CoV-2 specific was not confirmed. Balanced CD4/CD8 phenotypes were observed for clones contracting from day 15 to 85, whereas a bias towards CD4+ was observed for a second wave of clones expanding from day 15 to 37.

The rearranged segments are TRBV18 and TRBJ2-3; 7 bases in the middle match TRBD2. Sequencing used PBMCs or a T cell subset sorted from them (not recorded which). The origin of this receptor is a young man who had mild COVID-19 (a few samples of this study predate the infection). The sample titles of this study are shuffled in the database, so cell type and time point are left out; the donor was told from shared clones. The CDR3 corresponds to CASSPNPSGSTDTQYF. The DNA reads TGTGCCAGCTCTCCAAATCCTAGCGGTTCCACAGATACGCAGTATTTT. Full variable domain (CDR3 extended with the reference TRBV18 and TRBJ2-3 proteins): NAGVMQNPRHLVRRRGQEARLRCSPMKGHSHVYWYRQLPEEGLKFMVYLQKENIIDESGMPKERFSAEFPKEGPSILRIQQVVRGDSAAYFCASSPNPSGSTDTQYFGPGTRLTVL.